The TCR beta chain under discussion was sequenced for a study of blood T cell repertoires in COVID-19. With V trimmed by 5 bases and J by 3 bases, 7 bases remained unmatched. The CDR3 extends over 14 amino acids. CDR1 is GTSNPN, CDR2 SVGIG, per germline (reference sequence). Method: immunoSEQ multiplex PCR; TCRdb's copy keeps in-frame clones and lacks some. The repertoire holds some 210,000 clones, with 80% to 90% as singletons. The TCR comes from a woman aged 70-85 years with active or convalescent COVID-19. Sequenced input: peripheral blood. The V call is TRBV30, the J call TRBJ2-1, with 7 bases matching TRBD1. CDR3: CAWGYRGFYNEQFF. The CDR3 bases are TGTGCCTGGGGGTACAGGGGCTTCTACAATGAGCAGTTCTTC.